A selection of T cell receptor beta chains follows, all from one sample in a study of blood T cell repertoires in COVID-19. The data were produced by immunoSEQ multiplex PCR, yet TCRdb's version contains in-frame clones alone and is incomplete. Of around 190,000 clones in the sample, 86% were seen once. Sequencing was carried out using PBMCs or T cells enriched from blood (not recorded which). The origin of the receptors is a woman aged 40 to 50 in a cohort exposed to, infected with or recovered from COVID-19 (not recorded which). Both conserved end residues are part of each CDR3. The D gene is left open where the match is weak. Clone size is stated in some rows and not others, as once, few, many or a class when expanded.

>TRBJ1-1|TRBV11-2|-|-
CASPPLGSYMNTEAFF
TGTGCCAGCCCCCCATTGGGCAGTTATATGAACACTGAAGCTTTCTTT
>TRBJ1-1|TRBV6-5|-|-
CASSTAGTEAFF
TGTGCCAGCAGTACGGCGGGAACTGAAGCTTTCTTT
>TRBJ1-4|TRBV7-6|-|few
CASSLRSSTNEKLFF
TGTGCCAGCAGCTTACGTTCTTCAACTAATGAAAAACTGTTTTTT
>TRBJ1-2|TRBV6-5|-|-
CASTETIRYGYTF
TGTGCCAGCACCGAGACAATACGATATGGCTACACCTTC
>TRBJ2-6|TRBV11-3|-|once
CASSLGGLGANVLTF
TGTGCCAGCAGCTTGGGGGGGCTGGGGGCCAACGTCCTGACTTTC
>TRBJ1-1|TRBV19|-|-
CASSLQGRNTEAFF
TGTGCCAGTAGTCTCCAGGGGCGGAACACTGAAGCTTTCTTT
>TRBJ1-1|TRBV7-9|-|-
CASSLVGGRGTEAFF
TGTGCCAGCAGCTTAGTGGGGGGAAGAGGAACTGAAGCTTTCTTT
>TRBJ1-1|TRBV7-9|-|-
CASSSPPTENTEAFF
TGTGCCAGCAGCTCGCCGCCTACAGAGAACACTGAAGCTTTCTTT
>TRBJ2-3|TRBV7-8|-|-
CASSPPSRTQTADTQYF
TGTGCCAGCAGCCCCCCGTCTAGGACACAGACAGCAGATACGCAGTATTTT
>TRBJ1-1|TRBV6-1|-|-
CASSESLVTEAFF
TGTGCCAGCAGTGAAAGCCTCGTCACTGAAGCTTTCTTT
>TRBJ1-2|TRBV3-1/TRBV3-2|-|-
CASSQDRLGRGVYGYTF
TGTGCCAGCAGCCAAGATCGGTTGGGCCGCGGGGTCTATGGCTACACCTTC
>TRBJ2-7|TRBV9|TRBD1|few
CASSVEDRGHEQYF
TGTGCCAGCAGCGTAGAGGACAGGGGCCACGAGCAGTACTTC
>TRBJ1-1|TRBV7-8|-|-
CASSLTVHTEAFF
TGTGCCAGCAGCTTAACGGTACACACTGAAGCTTTCTTT
>TRBJ2-7|TRBV2|TRBD1|-
CASDPGQGFIMQYF
TGTGCCAGCGATCCGGGACAGGGGTTTATAATGCAGTACTTC
>TRBJ2-3|TRBV19|-|-
CASSATAPPDTQYF
TGTGCCAGTAGTGCCACAGCTCCGCCAGATACGCAGTATTTT
>TRBJ2-4|TRBV6-2/TRBV6-3|TRBD1|-
CASSSLRDRENIQYF
TGTGCCAGCAGTTCCCTCCGGGACAGGGAAAACATTCAGTACTTC
>TRBJ2-1|TRBV5-8|TRBD1|-
CASSPGTGPYNEQFF
TGTGCCAGCAGCCCCGGGACAGGGCCCTACAATGAGCAGTTCTTC
>TRBJ1-6|TRBV10-2|TRBD1|-
CASTETGIFSPLHF
TGCGCCAGCACCGAGACAGGGATATTTTCACCCCTCCACTTT
>TRBJ1-1|TRBV3-1/TRBV3-2|TRBD1|-
CASSQGQGSTEAFF
TGTGCCAGCAGCCAAGGACAGGGGAGCACTGAAGCTTTCTTT
>TRBJ2-2|TRBV5-1|TRBD2|-
CASSLGLAGSTGELFF
TGCGCCAGCAGCTTGGGACTAGCGGGGTCCACCGGGGAGCTGTTTTTT
>TRBJ2-4|TRBV13|TRBD2|-
CASSLIRGGAKNIQYF
TGTGCCAGCAGCTTAATTCGCGGGGGGGCCAAAAACATTCAGTACTTC
>TRBJ1-1|TRBV27|-|-
CASNQDRNTEAFF
TGTGCCAGCAACCAGGACAGAAACACTGAAGCTTTCTTT
>TRBJ2-5|TRBV9|TRBD2|-
CASSVTPLAGGPETQYF
TGTGCCAGCAGCGTGACCCCACTAGCGGGAGGGCCAGAGACCCAGTACTTC
>TRBJ1-1|TRBV18|-|few
CASSPLRKDTEAFF
TGTGCCAGCTCACCCCTCAGGAAGGACACTGAAGCTTTCTTT
>TRBJ1-1|TRBV7-9|-|few
CASSSALGQNTEAFF
TGTGCCAGCAGCTCCGCCCTGGGCCAGAACACTGAAGCTTTCTTT
>TRBJ1-5|TRBV4-2|TRBD1|-
CASSLLGQGGSNQPQHF
TGTGCCAGCAGCCTCCTCGGACAGGGTGGAAGCAATCAGCCCCAGCATTTT
>TRBJ1-1|TRBV3-1/TRBV3-2|-|-
CASSQGGRGADTEAFF
TGTGCCAGCAGCCAAGGTGGGAGGGGCGCGGACACTGAAGCTTTCTTT
>TRBJ2-7|TRBV5-6|-|-
CASSLGRDYEQYF
TGTGCCAGCAGCTTGGGACGGGACTACGAGCAGTACTTC
>TRBJ2-1|TRBV6-6|-|once
CASSYWGGLGNEQFF
TGTGCCAGCAGTTACTGGGGGGGCCTTGGGAATGAGCAGTTCTTC
>TRBJ1-1|TRBV7-9|-|once
CASSYRDTEAFF
TGTGCCAGCAGCTACCGAGACACTGAAGCTTTCTTT
>TRBJ2-1|TRBV2|-|-
CASSDGVSYNEQFF
TGTGCCAGCAGTGACGGGGTCTCCTACAATGAGCAGTTCTTC
>TRBJ2-2|TRBV7-2|-|-
CASSPMAGANTGELFF
TGTGCCAGCAGCCCTATGGCGGGGGCAAACACCGGGGAGCTGTTTTTT
>TRBJ1-1|TRBV10-1|-|-
CASSELMNTEAFF
TGCGCCAGCAGTGAACTGATGAACACTGAAGCTTTCTTT
>TRBJ1-2|TRBV7-6|-|-
CASSLDGQIYGYTF
TGTGCCAGCAGCTTAGATGGACAGATCTATGGCTACACCTTC